This T cell receptor (beta chain) was sequenced in a study of blood T cell repertoires in COVID-19. The V gene's germline CDR1 is SGHVS and CDR2 FQNEAQ. The junction had 13 bases not matched to a gene; V was cut back by 1 base and J by 3 bases. This CDR3 region has 18 residues. Authors' data handling: Estimated nucleated cell counts came from reference gene primer amplification. TCRdb keeps only in-frame clones here, not all; method: immunoSEQ multiplex PCR. D and trimming were read from the DNA, whereas the V and J calls and clone size are those reported in that table. The table has over 200,000 clones, 83% seen once; the top ten hold under 3%.

The chain carries TRBV7-8 and TRBJ2-7; 9 bases fit TRBD2. The sequenced sample consisted of peripheral blood. The TCR was taken from a woman aged 40-49 years with active or convalescent COVID-19. In DNA, the CDR3 is TGTGCCAGCAGCTTAGAGAACCCAGCGGGAGGAGGGGGCTACGAGCAGTACTTC. This encodes CASSLENPAGGGGYEQYF.